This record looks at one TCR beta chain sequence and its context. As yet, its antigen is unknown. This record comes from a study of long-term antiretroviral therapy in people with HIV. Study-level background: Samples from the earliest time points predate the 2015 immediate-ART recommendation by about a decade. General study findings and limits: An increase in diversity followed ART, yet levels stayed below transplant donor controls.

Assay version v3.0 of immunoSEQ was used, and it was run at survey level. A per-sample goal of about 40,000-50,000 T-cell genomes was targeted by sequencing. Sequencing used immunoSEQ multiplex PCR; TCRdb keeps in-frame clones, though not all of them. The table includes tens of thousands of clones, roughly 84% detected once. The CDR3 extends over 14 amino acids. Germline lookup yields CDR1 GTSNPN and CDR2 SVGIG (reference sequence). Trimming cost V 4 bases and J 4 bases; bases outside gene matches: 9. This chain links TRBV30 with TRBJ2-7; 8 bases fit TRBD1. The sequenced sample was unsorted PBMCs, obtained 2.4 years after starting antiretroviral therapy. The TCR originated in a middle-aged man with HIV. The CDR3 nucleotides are TGTGCCTGGAACTTCGGACAGGGCCCATACGAGCAGTACTTC. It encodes CAWNFGQGPYEQYF.